This T cell receptor (beta chain) was profiled in a study of T cell responses to AZD1222 COVID-19 vaccine. The CDR3 consists of 16 residues. From germline, CDR1 is SGHRS and CDR2 YFSETQ. With V trimmed by 3 bases and J by 5 bases, 11 bases remained unmatched. Some clones are missing from TCRdb's copy, which holds only in-frame ones; the method was immunoSEQ multiplex PCR. The sample carries more than 85,000 clones, roughly 89% recorded once. The TCR sequence derives from an adult in good health. Sequences were derived from peripheral blood, sampled on day 0 of AZD1222 vaccination. This rearrangement joins TRBV5-1 to TRBJ1-1; 9 nucleotides match TRBD1. The CDR3 is CASSSNGQGTGTEAFF. The DNA for the CDR3 is TGCGCCAGCAGCTCGAACGGACAGGGGACCGGGACTGAAGCTTTCTTT. Complete variable domain (other parts from reference TRBV5-1 and TRBJ1-1): KAGVTQTPRYLIKTRGQQVTLSCSPISGHRSVSWYQQTPGQGLQFLFEYFSETQRNKGNFPGRFSGRQFSNSRSEMNVSTLELGDSALYLCASSSNGQGTGTEAFFGQGTRLTVV.